These T cell receptor beta chains were read from a single sample in a study of T cell changes during pregnancy in multiple sclerosis. Only in-frame clones appear in the TCRdb table, and some are missing; sequencing was by immunoSEQ multiplex PCR. This table has 90,000 to 95,000 clones, approximately 92% appearing once. The material sequenced was peripheral blood, taken in the first trimester of pregnancy. All receptors come from a female donor with multiple sclerosis, enrolled in a pregnancy study. Each CDR3 is given with its conserved first and last residue. A D gene is named only where the DNA matches it firmly. Not all rows give a size; the values are once, few, many and, for expanded clones, a class.

j_gene	abundance	d_gene	v_gene	CDR3nt	CDR3aa
TRBJ2-3	NA	TRBD2	TRBV5-1	TGCGCCAGCAGGCCCCGGGGGGGATTGGGGGATACGCAGTATTTT	CASRPRGGLGDTQYF
TRBJ1-1	NA	TRBD1	TRBV11-3	TGTGCCAGCAGCCCCGAACAGGGGAAGAACGCTGAAGCTTTCTTT	CASSPEQGKNAEAFF
TRBJ1-2	NA	TRBD1	TRBV4-2	TGTGCCAGCAGCCAGTGGACAGGGGATGGCTATGGCTACACCTTC	CASSQWTGDGYGYTF
TRBJ1-2	NA	TRBD1	TRBV19	TGTGCCAGTACCATCGGGACAGACGGCTATGGCTACACCTTC	CASTIGTDGYGYTF
TRBJ2-3	NA	NA	TRBV9	TGTGCCAGCAGCGTAGCCCAGGGGATTAGCACAGATACGCAGTATTTT	CASSVAQGISTDTQYF
TRBJ2-2	few	NA	TRBV18	TGTGCCAGCTCACCAGGATCACAGGGATCCACCGGGGAGCTGTTTTTT	CASSPGSQGSTGELFF
TRBJ2-5	NA	NA	TRBV9	TGTGCCAGCAGCTCTAACCCAGGCCAGCCACAAGAGACCCAGTACTTC	CASSSNPGQPQETQYF
TRBJ1-6	once	NA	TRBV27	TGTGCCAGCAGCCGCTGGGGAGGGACTACTGAAAGCTCCTATAATTCACCCCTCCACTTT	CASSRWGGTTESSYNSPLHF
TRBJ1-2	NA	TRBD1	TRBV5-6	TGTGCCAGCAGCCCGGGGACAGGGAACTATGGCTACACCTTC	CASSPGTGNYGYTF
TRBJ2-3	NA	NA	TRBV15	TGTGCCACCAGCCTTACAACAGTCGATACGCAGTATTTT	CATSLTTVDTQYF
TRBJ2-1	NA	NA	TRBV5-4	TGTGCCAGCAGTATACAGGACCTGGACACCTACAATGAGCAGTTCTTC	CASSIQDLDTYNEQFF
TRBJ1-2	once	NA	TRBV19	TGTGCCAGTAGTCTAGACCTAGCTAACTATGGCTACACCTTC	CASSLDLANYGYTF
TRBJ1-2	NA	NA	TRBV19	TGTGCCAGTAGTCTTAGAGGTACTGGCTACACCTTC	CASSLRGTGYTF
TRBJ2-1	NA	NA	TRBV2	TGTGCCAGCAGGAGGAGCGAGCGAGGTCTTTTCTTC	CASRRSERGLFF
TRBJ2-7	NA	TRBD2	TRBV2	TGTGCCAGCAGTGGACCTAGCGGGGGCTACGAGCAGTACTTC	CASSGPSGGYEQYF
TRBJ2-5	NA	TRBD1	TRBV27	TGTGCCAGCAGTTCCGGACAGGGAGTAACCCAGTACTTC	CASSSGQGVTQYF
TRBJ2-1	NA	NA	TRBV27	TGTGCCAGCAGTTTGGACAACTTCAATGAGCAGTTCTTC	CASSLDNFNEQFF
TRBJ2-1	NA	TRBD2	TRBV5-1	TGCGCCAGCAGTCAAGGACTAGTGGGTATAAATGAGCAGTTCTTC	CASSQGLVGINEQFF
TRBJ2-7	NA	NA	TRBV6-5	TGTGCCAGCAGTTACTCCAGTTACGAGCAGTACTTC	CASSYSSYEQYF
TRBJ1-2	NA	TRBD1	TRBV6-1	TGTGCCAGCAGTGCGACGACAGGGGGTTTGGATGGCTACACCTTC	CASSATTGGLDGYTF
TRBJ1-2	NA	NA	TRBV25-1	TGTGCCAGCACTCCCGGGACAACCCCAATCTATGGCTACACCTTC	CASTPGTTPIYGYTF
TRBJ1-6	NA	TRBD1	TRBV10-2	TGCGCCAGCTGGGGCAGGACAGGTGTATCACCCCTCCACTTT	CASWGRTGVSPLHF
TRBJ2-5	NA	NA	TRBV13	TGTGCCAGCAGCTTAGGCAGGGGAGTCGGGGAGACCCAGTACTTC	CASSLGRGVGETQYF
TRBJ1-5	NA	NA	TRBV6-1	TGTGCCAGCAGAGAAAGCTTCGAGAATCAGCCCCAGCATTTT	CASRESFENQPQHF
TRBJ2-2	NA	TRBD1	TRBV29-1	TGCAGCGTAGGACAGGGGGACGCCGGGGAGCTGTTTTTT	CSVGQGDAGELFF
TRBJ2-3	NA	TRBD1	TRBV14	TGTGCCAGCAGCCACCGGACAGGGGGCACAGATACGCAGTATTTT	CASSHRTGGTDTQYF
TRBJ1-6	few	NA	TRBV5-1	TGCGCCAGCAGCTTGGGGGTTAACGGCGGGCCACCCCTCCACTTT	CASSLGVNGGPPLHF
TRBJ1-2	NA	NA	TRBV19	TGTGCCAGTAGTATCGGGTTAAACTATGGCTACACCTTC	CASSIGLNYGYTF
TRBJ2-1	NA	TRBD2	TRBV5-1	TGCGCCAGCAGCTTGGGTAGCGGGGGGCCCTACAATGAGCAGTTCTTC	CASSLGSGGPYNEQFF
TRBJ1-1	once	NA	TRBV27	TGTGCCAGCAGTTCCCAGGGGCAAGGTCGGGCTTTCTTT	CASSSQGQGRAFF
TRBJ1-5	NA	NA	TRBV5-5	TGTGCCAGCAGCTTGGACACAAGCAATCAGCCCCAGCATTTT	CASSLDTSNQPQHF
TRBJ1-5	NA	TRBD1	TRBV9	TGTGCCAGCAGCGTATCGGGACAGTTCAATCAGCCCCAGCATTTT	CASSVSGQFNQPQHF
TRBJ1-5	few	TRBD1	TRBV15	TGTGCCACCAGCAGAGATAAAGGGGGCTATCAGCCCCAGCATTTT	CATSRDKGGYQPQHF
TRBJ2-7	NA	TRBD1	TRBV27	TGTGCCAGCCAGGGACAGGTTCCCTACGAGCAGTACTTC	CASQGQVPYEQYF
TRBJ2-5	NA	TRBD2	TRBV7-8	TGTGCCAGCAGCTCGGGACTAGTCTTGGAGACCCAGTACTTC	CASSSGLVLETQYF
TRBJ2-1	NA	TRBD1	TRBV5-1	TGCGCCAGCACCCGGACAGGGACAAACAATGAGCAGTTCTTC	CASTRTGTNNEQFF
TRBJ2-5	NA	TRBD2	TRBV10-3	TGTGCCATCAGGGCTAGCGGGGGGGCCGGGGAGACCCAGTACTTC	CAIRASGGAGETQYF
TRBJ2-3	NA	TRBD2	TRBV4-1	TGCGCCAGCCGGTCGGGAGGGGATACGCAGTATTTT	CASRSGGDTQYF
TRBJ1-4	NA	TRBD1	TRBV6-5	TGTGCCAGCAGGATCGGGACAGGGGGGCCTGAAAAACTGTTTTTT	CASRIGTGGPEKLFF
TRBJ2-3	once	NA	TRBV27	TGTGCCAGCAGTTTATATATCACAGATACGCAGTATTTT	CASSLYITDTQYF
TRBJ1-4	NA	NA	TRBV11-1	TGTGCCAGCAGCCTCCGGGGAATCTCCGGGGAAAAACTGTTTTTT	CASSLRGISGEKLFF
TRBJ1-6	NA	NA	TRBV5-1	TGCGCCAGCAGCTCGCAGGGGCTCTATAATTCACCCCTCCACTTT	CASSSQGLYNSPLHF